This T cell receptor beta chain stems from a study of radiotherapy plus CTLA-4 blockade in lung cancer. Study summary: Overall, around 19% of patients showed an objective response, while roughly 28% attained disease control.

Participants had chemo-refractory metastatic non-small-cell lung cancer and were treated with focal radiation plus ipilimumab CTLA-4 blockade. General study findings and limits: TCR clones originating in tumors grew in number in blood after radiotherapy plus ipilimumab.

Sequenced by immunoSEQ multiplex PCR; TCRdb stores in-frame clones only, minus some. The sample includes 35,000 to 40,000 clones, about 85% of them seen just once. For this clone: Its antigen is unidentified.

The TCR was taken from a human donor with non-small cell lung cancer who had stable disease on radiotherapy plus ipilimumab. Specimen: peripheral blood, collected from a patient treated with radiotherapy plus ipilimumab.

The CDR3, as DNA: TGTGCCAGCAGCGTAGAGGGAGGTACTAACTATGGCTACACCTTC. It specifies CASSVEGGTNYGYTF. The chain joins TRBV9 to TRBJ1-2; D is undetermined. The V end was cut by 0 bases, the J end by 0 bases, with 9 bases between. The CDR3 sequence is 15 residues long. Looked up from germline, CDR1 is SGDLS and CDR2 is YYNGEE.